This record looks at one T cell receptor (beta chain) sequence and its context. The record originates from a study of shared clonotypes between healthy human individuals. The V segment lost 7 bases and the J segment 5 bases; nucleotides outside the gene matches: 11. Germline CDR1 and CDR2: SGHVS and FQNEAQ. This CDR3 region has 15 residues. Sequencing was performed with immunoSEQ multiplex PCR; in TCRdb, only in-frame clones are kept and a portion is missing. The data contain some 480,000 clones, less than 80% of them seen just once; the ten biggest clones take up less than 15%. The sequencing input was PBMCs. The chain joins TRBV7-8 to TRBJ2-7, with 10 bases aligning to TRBD1. The clonotype was recovered from a woman in her 40s in good health. Some clones in this sample may be carry-over from other donors' samples. The CDR3 sequence: CASNLPGQGFHEQYF. Here the CDR3 DNA reads TGTGCCAGCAACCTCCCGGGACAGGGGTTCCACGAGCAGTACTTC. Full variable domain (remainder filled in from reference TRBV7-8 and TRBJ2-7): GAGVSQSPRYKVAKRGQDVALRCDPISGHVSLFWYQQALGQGPEFLTYFQNEAQLDKSGLPSDRFFAERPEGSVSTLKIQRTQQEDSAVYLCASNLPGQGFHEQYFGPGTRLTVT.